This T cell receptor beta chain derives from a study of cytomegalovirus exposure and HLA in healthy donors. General study findings and limits: A list of 150 to 200 TCR beta chains associated with cytomegalovirus was given.

Germline CDR1 is SGDLS and CDR2 is YYNGEE. This CDR3 has 14 amino acids. Trimming removed 4 bases from V and 7 bases from J, with 15 bases in between. With regard to this clone: Antigen specificity is unknown.

Sequencing was performed with immunoSEQ multiplex PCR; in TCRdb, only in-frame clones are kept and a portion is missing. The sample holds under 200,000 clones; roughly 90% are singletons and the top ten take 5.7%. The chain carries TRBV9 and TRBJ2-1, with D possibly being TRBD1 (5 bases). The TCR sequence derives from a woman aged 30 to 39 in good health and CMV-seronegative. The sample comprised PBMCs. The CDR3 DNA follows: TGTGCCAGCAGCACCCTCCCAGGGAAAAATGAGCAGTTCTTC. Its protein is CASSTLPGKNEQFF.